A single sample is the source of the 21 T cell receptor beta chains below, sequenced in a study of T-cell reconstitution after alpha-beta-depleted transplantation in children. Unique molecular identifiers were built into the TCRbeta library. TCRdb re-analysed the PCR reads in MiXCR, keeping a single row per CDR3 protein. The data show about 400,000 distinct CDR3 sequences, with about a fifth seen just once and about 3.8% held by the top ten. The sequenced sample was PBMCs from the stem cell graft donor, obtained from the stem cell graft. These receptors came from a human donor who donated a stem cell graft to a child with acute myeloid leukemia.

The rearrangement uses TRBV11-2 and TRBJ2-1, with TRBD2 matching over 9 bases. V lost 3 bases and J lost 10; bases outside the gene matches: 7. Germline V gene sequence: CDR1 SGHAT, CDR2 FQNNGV. The CDR3 length is 14 residues. CDR3 in DNA: TGTGCCAGCAGCTTGGCCCTAGCGGGATACGAGCAGTTCTTC. The encoded protein is CASSLALAGYEQFF.

This clonotype was seen only a few times. This chain connects TRBV10-2 to TRBJ2-2; a weak D match, TRBD1 (6 bases). The length of the CDR3 is 14 residues. Germline loops: CDR1 WSHSY, CDR2 SAAADI. V was cut by 6 bases and J by 6 bases, with 14 bases left in between. CDR3 bases: TGCGCCAGCAGGCCCGGGACAAGCCCCGGGGAGCTGTTTTTT. Amino acids: CASRPGTSPGELFF.

This clonotype has more than one count but fewer than ten. The rearrangement links TRBV4-1 to TRBJ2-7; 10 bases agree with TRBD1. Germline assignment: CDR1 MGHRA and CDR2 YSYEKL. The CDR3 covers 14 residues. J lost 2 bases, V lost 3 bases, and 1 base had no gene match. The CDR3 region has the DNA TGCGCCAGCAGCCATGGGACAGGGGCCTACGAGCAGTACTTC. Protein sequence: CASSHGTGAYEQYF.

This clonotype was picked up many times. This sequence joins TRBV6-2 or TRBV6-3 and TRBJ2-1, with TRBD2 matching 9 bases. V lost 0 bases and J lost 4; bases outside the gene matches: 7. The CDR3 is 17 residues long. The germline CDR1 and CDR2 sequences are MNHEY and SVGEGT. Here the CDR3 DNA reads TGTGCCAGCAGTTACTCTGATCCTAGCGGGATATACAATGAGCAGTTCTTC. Translating gives CASSYSDPSGIYNEQFF.

CDR3 loop: CASSTRGQGAYNEQFF. The DNA of the CDR3 is TGTGCCAGCAGCACCCGGGGACAGGGTGCGTACAATGAGCAGTTCTTC. The J gene is TRBJ2-1, the V gene TRBV7-8; 9 bases agree with TRBD1. V lost 5 bases and J lost 4; bases outside the gene matches: 9. CDR1 is SGHVS and CDR2 is FQNEAQ in the germline V gene. This CDR3 has 16 residues. The full variable domain, completed using reference TRBV7-8 and TRBJ2-1, is GAGVSQSPRYKVAKRGQDVALRCDPISGHVSLFWYQQALGQGPEFLTYFQNEAQLDKSGLPSDRFFAERPEGSVSTLKIQRTQQEDSAVYLCASSTRGQGAYNEQFFGPGTRLTVL.

This clonotype was counted between two and nine times. The V and J genes are TRBV7-9 and TRBJ2-7; 9 bases match TRBD2. Unmatched junction bases numbered 7, after V lost 5 bases and J lost 5 bases. Germline CDR1 SEHNR, CDR2 FQNEAQ (reference sequence). This CDR3 is 14 amino acids long. The CDR3: CASSPGTSPHEQYF. CDR3 nucleotides: TGTGCCAGCAGCCCCGGGACTAGCCCCCACGAGCAGTACTTC. Full variable domain (outside the CDR3, taken from reference TRBV7-9 and TRBJ2-7): DTGVSQNPRHKITKRGQNVTFRCDPISEHNRLYWYRQTLGQGPEFLTYFQNEAQLEKSRLLSDRFSAERPKGSFSTLEIQRTEQGDSAMYLCASSPGTSPHEQYFGPGTRLTVT.

The genes are TRBV12-3 or TRBV12-4 and TRBJ2-5; tentatively, D is TRBD1 (5 bases). The germline V and J ends were trimmed by 3 bases and 1 base, with 12 bases remaining between them. The CDR3 is 15 residues long. CDR3 sequence reads: CASSLAQGPQETQYF. In DNA form, the CDR3 reads TGTGCCAGCAGTTTGGCTCAGGGCCCCCAAGAGACCCAGTACTTC.

CDR3 DNA sequence: TGTGCCAGCAGCTTACCAGGACAGGGCTCCTACAATGAGCAGTTCTTC. Protein product: CASSLPGQGSYNEQFF. The chain has TRBV7-9 and TRBJ2-1; TRBD1 aligns across 8 bases. Germline assignment: CDR1 SEHNR and CDR2 FQNEAQ (reference sequence). V lost 2 bases and J lost 0; bases outside the gene matches: 3. The CDR3 covers 16 residues.

In this sample, this clonotype turned up a few times. J is TRBJ1-5 and V is TRBV20-1; D unresolved. V was cut by 4 bases and J by 0 bases, with 10 bases left in between. Germline V gives CDR1 DFQATT, CDR2 SNEGSKA (reference sequence). The CDR3 extends over 14 amino acids. Here the CDR3 reads CSAKTVSSNQPQHF. CDR3 coding DNA: TGCAGTGCTAAAACAGTTTCTAGCAATCAGCCCCAGCATTTT.

This clonotype has a count of ten or more. The chain is built from TRBV3-1 and TRBJ1-1; D may be TRBD1 (5 bases). Germline V lookup: CDR1 LGHDT, CDR2 YNNKEL (reference sequence). V lost 4 bases and J lost 2, with 11 bases in between. CDR3 length: 14 amino acids. The CDR3 DNA is TGTGCCAGCAGCCGGGGACGGTACAACACTGAAGCTTTCTTT. It codes for CASSRGRYNTEAFF.

This clonotype was detected a few times. This chain uses TRBV29-1 with TRBJ1-1; 10 bases fit TRBD1. The CDR3 is made up of 14 amino acids. Germline loops: CDR1 SQVTM, CDR2 ANQGSEA. V was pared by 5 bases and J by 3 bases, with 6 bases of the junction left unmatched. This chain's CDR3 is CSVRTGGGYTEAFF. The CDR3, as DNA: TGCAGCGTTCGGACAGGGGGTGGGTACACTGAAGCTTTCTTT.

The chain is built from TRBV27 and TRBJ2-3, with 8 bases aligning to TRBD2. This CDR3 is 14 amino acids long. J was trimmed by 4 bases and V by 11 bases; bases with no gene match: 11. Germline assignment: CDR1 MNHEY and CDR2 SMNVEV (reference sequence). The CDR3 DNA reads as TGTGCCTGCGACGGGAGGGCCCAGGCAGATACGCAGTATTTT. Translated: CACDGRAQADTQYF.

This clonotype came up a few times. This chain links TRBV11-2 with TRBJ2-3; D may correspond to TRBD1 or TRBD2 (5 bases each). The CDR3 has 14 residues. V was cut by 6 bases and J by 4 bases, with 14 bases left in between. The germline CDR1 and CDR2 sequences are SGHAT and FQNNGV. CDR3 loop: CASSPGRASDTQYF. The CDR3 nucleotides read TGTGCCAGCAGTCCGGGGCGAGCGTCAGATACGCAGTATTTT.

This rearrangement joins TRBV12-3 or TRBV12-4 to TRBJ2-1; D gene uncertain. Trimming pared 6 bases from V and 6 bases from J, leaving 9 bases between. The CDR3 is 12 amino acids. In DNA form, the CDR3 reads TGTGCCAGCAGGCGAGCCCCCAATGAGCAGTTCTTC. Its translation is CASRRAPNEQFF.

The table lists this clonotype with many counts. The chain couples TRBV12-3 or TRBV12-4 to TRBJ1-3, with TRBD1 matching over 7 bases. V lost 4 bases and J lost 4; bases outside the gene matches: 7. CDR3 length: 15 residues. Here the CDR3 DNA reads TGTGCCAGCAGTTGGCCGACAGGGATCGGAAACACCATATATTTT. Residues: CASSWPTGIGNTIYF.

The chain couples TRBV7-9 to TRBJ1-1; D ambiguous. Trimming left V 5 bases short and J 3 bases short, with 13 bases between. Germline V lookup: CDR1 SEHNR, CDR2 FQNEAQ (reference sequence). The CDR3 consists of 14 residues. The chain's CDR3 is CASSQAGGYTEAFF. The CDR3 nucleotides read TGTGCCAGCAGCCAGGCAGGTGGATACACTGAAGCTTTCTTT.

The chain uses TRBV5-1 and TRBJ2-7; weak D call: TRBD2 (5 bases). CDR3 length: 14 residues. V lost 2 bases and J 4 bases, leaving 13 bases between the germline ends. Germline V gene lookup returns CDR1 SGHRS and CDR2 YFSETQ. CDR3: CASSLPGNNYEQYF. CDR3 DNA sequence: TGCGCCAGCAGCTTACCGGGAAATAATTACGAGCAGTACTTC.

This clonotype was detected only a few times. This chain connects TRBV28 to TRBJ2-2; TRBD1 might be the D (5 bases). This CDR3 spans 15 amino acids. Germline loops: CDR1 MDHEN, CDR2 SYDVKM. V lost 3 bases to trimming and J lost 4 bases, with 12 bases between them. The DNA of the CDR3 is TGTGCCAGCAGTTTCAGGGTCAAAGTCACCGGGGAGCTGTTTTTT. Amino acids: CASSFRVKVTGELFF.

This chain joins TRBV20-1 and TRBJ2-7; TRBD2 might be the D (5 bases). Germline CDR1 is DFQATT and CDR2 is SNEGSKA (reference sequence). The CDR3 is 15 amino acids. V lost 3 bases, J lost 1 base, and 16 bases lay in between. The CDR3 DNA sequence: TGCAGTGCTAGTCAGGACGGTTCGGGATCCTACGAGCAGTACTTC. Encoded protein: CSASQDGSGSYEQYF.

This chain joins TRBV20-1 and TRBJ2-7; 7 bases agree with TRBD2. This CDR3 spans 14 amino acids. V shed 1 base and J 2 bases; nucleotides not matched to a gene: 5. Germline V gene data show CDR1 as DFQATT and CDR2 as SNEGSKA (reference sequence). The DNA of the CDR3 is TGCAGTGCTAGAGCCAGGGACTATACCTACGAGCAGTACTTC. Its translation: CSARARDYTYEQYF.

In this sample, this clonotype turned up a few times. V gene TRBV12-3 or TRBV12-4 combines with J gene TRBJ2-7, with 12 bases identical to TRBD2. There are 16 residues in the CDR3. V was clipped by 5 bases and J by 0 bases; unmatched bases: 5. CDR3 DNA sequence: TGTGCCAGCAGTAGCTTGACTAGCGGGAGCTCCTACGAGCAGTACTTC. Amino acids: CASSSLTSGSSYEQYF.